Reported below is one T cell receptor (beta chain). Some clones are missing from TCRdb's copy, which holds only in-frame ones; the method was immunoSEQ multiplex PCR. The data show about 100,000 clones, with approximately 95% seen just once and roughly 0.35% held by the top ten. This sample stems from a study of technical replicates of blood from a handful of donors. The ends lost 5 bases at V and 2 bases at J; junction bases unmatched: 2. CDR1 and CDR2 (germline): GTSNPN, SVGIG (reference sequence). CDR3 length: 13 residues. This clonotype was sampled from a human donor in good health. This chain connects TRBV30 to TRBJ1-1; TRBD1 matches 10 bases. The sequenced sample consisted of T cells isolated from PBMCs. The CDR3 nucleotides read TGTGCCTGGGACAGGGGGCTAAACACTGAAGCTTTCTTT. Amino acids: CAWDRGLNTEAFF.